The next 2 T cell receptor beta chains were all read from a single sample in a study of shared clonotypes between healthy human individuals. The repertoire was sequenced with immunoSEQ multiplex PCR; TCRdb's copy has only in-frame clones and lacks some. The sample contains around 690,000 clones, roughly 91% of which appear only once. The sequencing input was memory CD8+ T cells from PBMCs. The subset here: CD45RO+ cells pooled with CCR7-negative TemRA cells. These receptor sequences come from a man aged 18 to 30 in good health. Some clones in this sample may be carry-over from other donors' samples.

The CDR3 DNA is TGTGCCAGCAGCTTAGGGGGAATGTGGGGTGAATACGAGCAGTACTTC. This codes for CASSLGGMWGEYEQYF. The gene calls are TRBV11-2 and TRBJ2-7; D uncertain. The V end lost 1 base, the J end lost 4 bases, and 17 bases lay between the germline ends. The CDR3 has 16 residues. Germline V gene sequence: CDR1 SGHAT, CDR2 FQNNGV. The whole variable domain, remainder taken from reference TRBV11-2 and TRBJ2-7, is EAGVAQSPRYKIIEKRQSVAFWCNPISGHATLYWYQQILGQGPKLLIQFQNNGVVDDSQLPKDRFSAERLKGVDSTLKIQPAKLEDSAVYLCASSLGGMWGEYEQYFGPGTRLTVT.

The V and J genes are TRBV7-6 and TRBJ2-7; 8 nucleotides line up with TRBD2. Germline V CDR1 and CDR2: SGHVS, FNYEAQ. There are 15 residues in the CDR3. V lost 5 bases, J lost 1 base, and 7 bases stayed unmatched. CDR3 sequence (DNA): TGTGCCAGCAGCAACACGGGACTAGGATCCTACGAGCAGTACTTC. It codes for CASSNTGLGSYEQYF.